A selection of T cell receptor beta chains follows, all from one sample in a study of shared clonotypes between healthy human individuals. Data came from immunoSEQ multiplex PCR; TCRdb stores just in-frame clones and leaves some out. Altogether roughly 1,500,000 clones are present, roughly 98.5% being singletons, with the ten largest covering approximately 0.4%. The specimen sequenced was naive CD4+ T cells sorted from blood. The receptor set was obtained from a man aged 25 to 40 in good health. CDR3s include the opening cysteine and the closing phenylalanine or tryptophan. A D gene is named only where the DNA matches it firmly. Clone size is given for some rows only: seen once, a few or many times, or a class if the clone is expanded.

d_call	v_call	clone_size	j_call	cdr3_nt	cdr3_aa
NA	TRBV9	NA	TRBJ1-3	TGTGCCAGCAGCGTAGTTGGGCAGCCCTCTGGAAACACCATATATTTT	CASSVVGQPSGNTIYF
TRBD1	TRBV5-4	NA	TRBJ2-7	TGTGCCACCGGGTCCCCACAGGGGGCATCGTACGAGCAGTACTTC	CATGSPQGASYEQYF
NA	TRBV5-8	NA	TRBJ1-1	TGTGCCAGCAGCTTGATAATACAGGGGAACACTGAAGCTTTCTTT	CASSLIIQGNTEAFF
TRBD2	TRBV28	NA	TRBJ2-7	TGTGCCAGCGGAACGACGGGAGGCTTAGCCTACGAGCAGTACTTC	CASGTTGGLAYEQYF
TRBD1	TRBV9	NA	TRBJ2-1	TGTGCCAGCAGCCAGGGACAGGGGACCTACAATGAGCAGTTCTTC	CASSQGQGTYNEQFF
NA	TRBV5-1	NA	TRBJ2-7	TGCGCCAGCAGCATTAACTACGAGCAGTACTTC	CASSINYEQYF
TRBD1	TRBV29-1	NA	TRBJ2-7	TGCAGCGCCCAGGGGGCGGACTACGAGCAGTACTTC	CSAQGADYEQYF
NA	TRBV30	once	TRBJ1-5	TGTGCCTGGAGTTCCGGGTCGGGCAATCAGCCCCAGCATTTT	CAWSSGSGNQPQHF
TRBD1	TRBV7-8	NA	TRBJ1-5	TGTGCCAGCAGCTTAGTGGAGACCGGGACAGGTCATCAGCCCCAGCATTTT	CASSLVETGTGHQPQHF
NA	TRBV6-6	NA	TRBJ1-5	TGTGCCAGCAGCACCCCTCTGGGGAATCAGCCCCAGCATTTT	CASSTPLGNQPQHF
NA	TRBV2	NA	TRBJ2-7	TGTGCCAGCAGTCGACTAGGGACCTACGAGCAGTACTTC	CASSRLGTYEQYF
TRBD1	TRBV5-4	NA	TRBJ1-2	TGTGCCAGCAGCTTGGCTTGGGACAGGGGGGGGTATGGCTACACCTTC	CASSLAWDRGGYGYTF
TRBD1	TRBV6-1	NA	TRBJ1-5	TGTGCCACAGATAGGGGGCTCCATAGCAATCAGCCCCAGCATTTT	CATDRGLHSNQPQHF
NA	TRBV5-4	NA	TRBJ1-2	TGTGCCAGCAGATCAGGGGCTAACTATGGCTACACCTTC	CASRSGANYGYTF
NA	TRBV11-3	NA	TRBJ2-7	TGTGCCAGCAGCTTAGCCCGGGTTCCCTTCTCCTTTCAGTACTTC	CASSLARVPFSFQYF
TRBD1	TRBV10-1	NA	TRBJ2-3	TGCGCCAGCAGTGCTGACAGGGTTAGGACGCAGTATTTT	CASSADRVRTQYF
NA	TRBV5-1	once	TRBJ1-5	TGCGCCAGCAGCTTAGGCCAGAATAGCAATCAGCCCCAGCATTTT	CASSLGQNSNQPQHF
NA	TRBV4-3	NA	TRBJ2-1	TGCGCCAGCAGCCAGCTCGGCCCGAACAATGAGCAGTTCTTC	CASSQLGPNNEQFF